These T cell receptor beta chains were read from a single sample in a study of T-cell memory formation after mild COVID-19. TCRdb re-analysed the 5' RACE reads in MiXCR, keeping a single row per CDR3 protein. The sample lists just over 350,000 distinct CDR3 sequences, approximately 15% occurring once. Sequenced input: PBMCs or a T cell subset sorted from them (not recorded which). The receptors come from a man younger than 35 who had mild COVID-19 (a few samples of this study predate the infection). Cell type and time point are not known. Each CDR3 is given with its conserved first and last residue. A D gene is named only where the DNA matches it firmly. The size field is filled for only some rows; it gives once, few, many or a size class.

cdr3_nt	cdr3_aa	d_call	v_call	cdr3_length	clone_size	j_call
TGTGCCAGCAGCTTTGAGGGGTTTGACTATGGCTACACCTTC	CASSFEGFDYGYTF	.	TRBV5-8	14	.	TRBJ1-2
TGTGCCAGCAGCCCGACAGGGGTGGGCACTGAAGCTTTCTTT	CASSPTGVGTEAFF	TRBD1	TRBV12-3/TRBV12-4	14	few	TRBJ1-1
TGTGCCAGCTCACCACTCCCCGGGGGTACTTATGGCTACACCTTC	CASSPLPGGTYGYTF	.	TRBV18	15	.	TRBJ1-2
TGTGCCAGCAGTCGGACCCCGTCCTACAATGAGCAGTTCTTC	CASSRTPSYNEQFF	.	TRBV6-5	14	few	TRBJ2-1
TGTGCCAGCAGTGATACTCATCGGCAGTTCTTC	CASSDTHRQFF	.	TRBV6-2/TRBV6-3	11	few	TRBJ2-1
TGCGCCAGCAGCCCCCGGGGACAGGTCTCCTACAATGAGCAGTTCTTC	CASSPRGQVSYNEQFF	TRBD1	TRBV4-1	16	few	TRBJ2-1
TGTGCCAGCAGCTTAACGAGTAGTCCGGACACTGAAGCTTTCTTT	CASSLTSSPDTEAFF	.	TRBV7-2	15	many	TRBJ1-1
TGCGCCAGCAGCTTTACAGGGGTGTACACTGAAGCTTTCTTT	CASSFTGVYTEAFF	TRBD1	TRBV5-1	14	few	TRBJ1-1
TGCGCCAGCAGTGAGTCTGTCTTCTATGGATACACCTTC	CASSESVFYGYTF	.	TRBV10-1	13	once	TRBJ1-2
TGTGCCAGCAGCCTGCGTCAGGGGTTCACTGGCGGAAACACCATATATTTT	CASSLRQGFTGGNTIYF	.	TRBV3-1	17	few	TRBJ1-3
TGTGCCAGCAGTTATAGAAGGGGAGCCCTTGAAGCTTTCTTT	CASSYRRGALEAFF	.	TRBV6-5	14	few	TRBJ1-1
TGCGCCAGCAGCCCCAACACGAATCAGCCCCAGCATTTT	CASSPNTNQPQHF	.	TRBV4-1	13	.	TRBJ1-5
TGTGCCAGCAGCTTCAGTCAGGGGCAGCCCCAGCATTTT	CASSFSQGQPQHF	.	TRBV5-6	13	few	TRBJ1-5
TGCGCCAGCAGCCGCAACCGGGACAGGGCTGCCCTGGTCTACAAAGCTTTCTTT	CASSRNRDRAALVYKAFF	TRBD1	TRBV4-1	18	.	TRBJ1-1
TGTGCCAGCAGCGTAGGGACTAGCGGGGGCGCGCAGTATTTT	CASSVGTSGGAQYF	TRBD2	TRBV9	14	few	TRBJ2-3
TGTGCCAGCAGCTCCCGTGGTAGCGGGGACACAGATACGCAGTATTTT	CASSSRGSGDTDTQYF	TRBD2	TRBV4-2	16	once	TRBJ2-3
TGCGCCAGCATCGACAGGGACTCCTACAATGAGCAGTTCTTC	CASIDRDSYNEQFF	TRBD1	TRBV5-1	14	.	TRBJ2-1
TGTTCCATCGGGGATCCGAACACCGGGGAGCTGTTTTTT	CSIGDPNTGELFF	.	TRBV28	13	few	TRBJ2-2
TGCGCCAGCAGCTTCGACCACAGGGGGTTAGGCGGCTACACCTTC	CASSFDHRGLGGYTF	TRBD1	TRBV5-1	15	.	TRBJ1-2